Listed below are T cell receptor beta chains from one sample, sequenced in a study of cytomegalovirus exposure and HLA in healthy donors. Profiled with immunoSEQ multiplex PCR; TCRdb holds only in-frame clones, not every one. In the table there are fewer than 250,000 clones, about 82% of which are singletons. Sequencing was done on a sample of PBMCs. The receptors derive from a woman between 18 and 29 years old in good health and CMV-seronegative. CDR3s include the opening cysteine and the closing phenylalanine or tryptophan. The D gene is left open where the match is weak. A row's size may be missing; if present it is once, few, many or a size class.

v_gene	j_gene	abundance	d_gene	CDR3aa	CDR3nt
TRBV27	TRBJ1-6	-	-	CASKDRPLASPLHF	TGTGCCAGTAAAGACAGACCTTTAGCTTCACCCCTCCACTTT
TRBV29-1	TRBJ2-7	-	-	CSVPANRVGYEQYF	TGCAGCGTCCCTGCAAACAGGGTCGGATACGAGCAGTACTTC
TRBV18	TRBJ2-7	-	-	CASSARGPYEQYF	TGTGCCAGCTCGGCCAGGGGACCCTACGAGCAGTACTTC
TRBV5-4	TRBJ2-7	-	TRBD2	CASSLGGLGIYEQYF	TGTGCCAGCAGCTTGGGTGGACTAGGCATCTACGAGCAGTACTTC
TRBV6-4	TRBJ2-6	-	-	CASSKYLRVDGANVLTF	TGTGCCAGCAGCAAATATCTCAGGGTAGACGGGGCCAACGTCCTGACTTTC
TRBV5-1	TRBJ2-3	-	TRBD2	CASSLGAGASTDTQYF	TGCGCCAGCAGCTTAGGAGCGGGGGCCAGCACAGATACGCAGTATTTT
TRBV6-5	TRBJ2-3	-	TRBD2	CASSSAGGTADTQYF	TGTGCCAGCAGTTCAGCGGGGGGGACCGCAGATACGCAGTATTTT
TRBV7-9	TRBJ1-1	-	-	CASSFKGAAFF	TGTGCCAGCAGCTTCAAAGGGGCTGCTTTCTTT
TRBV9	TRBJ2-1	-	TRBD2	CASSDGGAIEQFF	TGTGCCAGCAGCGACGGGGGGGCGATTGAGCAGTTCTTC
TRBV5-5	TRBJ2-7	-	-	CASRLPQGYEQYF	TGTGCCAGCAGACTCCCACAGGGCTACGAGCAGTACTTC
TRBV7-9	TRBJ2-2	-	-	CASSLAGTSLNTGELFF	TGTGCCAGCAGCTTAGCGGGGACAAGCTTGAACACCGGGGAGCTGTTTTTT
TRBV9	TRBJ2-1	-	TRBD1	CASSVGWDRGPYNEQFF	TGTGCCAGCAGCGTAGGTTGGGACAGGGGACCCTACAATGAGCAGTTCTTC
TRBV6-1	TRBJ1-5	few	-	CASSEELALSPQHF	TGTGCCAGCAGTGAGGAGTTAGCACTGTCGCCCCAGCATTTT
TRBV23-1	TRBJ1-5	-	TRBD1	CASSHPPDRKCNQPQHF	TGCGCCAGCAGTCACCCCCCGGACAGGAAATGCAATCAGCCCCAGCATTTT
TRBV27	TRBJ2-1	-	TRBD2	CASSLLLAGVNEQFF	TGTGCCAGCAGTTTATTACTAGCGGGAGTTAATGAGCAGTTCTTC
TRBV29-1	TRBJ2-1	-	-	CSVEDRRDEQFF	TGCAGCGTTGAAGATCGGAGGGATGAGCAGTTCTTC